The clone carrying this T cell receptor (beta chain) was recorded at least ten times. TCRdb recomputed calls from the RACE reads with MiXCR, one row per CDR3 protein. The sample lists about 96,000 distinct CDR3 sequences, roughly a tenth occurring once. This entry is derived from a study of human T cells and chemical hapten exposure. This CDR3 contains 16 residues. V was shortened by 2 bases and J by 2 bases, with 13 bases between the two germline ends. CDR1 is SGHTA and CDR2 is FQGNSA in the germline V gene. Time point specified: patch test 2, 6 weeks after DPC sensitization. Noted treatment: therapeutic diphenylcyclopropenone sensitization with weekly scalp DPC.

The chain has TRBV7-2 and TRBJ2-1; D possibly corresponds to TRBD2 (6 bases). The clonotype was recovered from a woman in her thirties or forties with alopecia areata. Some clones in this sample may be carry-over from other donors' samples. The sequences come from whole blood, collected in connection with sensitization to the hapten diphenylcyclopropenone (DPC). The CDR3 sequence is CASSLRGSRPYNEQFF. The DNA of the CDR3 is TGTGCCAGCAGCTTACGGGGGTCCCGGCCCTACAATGAGCAGTTCTTC.